Listed below are T cell receptor beta chains from one sample, sequenced in a study of blood T cell repertoires in COVID-19. Produced via immunoSEQ multiplex PCR; TCRdb's table is partial and in-frame only. The table includes fewer than 250,000 clones, 65% to 85% detected once. Sequenced: peripheral blood. These receptor sequences come from a woman in her forties or fifties with acute or convalescent COVID-19. Each CDR3 is given with its conserved first and last residue. The D gene is left open where the match is weak. The listing skips clone size in some rows; elsewhere it reads once, few, many or a size class.

J | D | size | V | DNA | CDR3
TRBJ1-5 | TRBD1 | NA | TRBV6-5 | TGTGCCAGCACCGCGACAGGGGGCAGCAATCAGCCCCAGCATTTT | CASTATGGSNQPQHF
TRBJ2-3 | TRBD2 | NA | TRBV2 | TGTGCCAGCAACTTACTAGCGGGAAGCACAGATACGCAGTATTTT | CASNLLAGSTDTQYF
TRBJ1-2 | NA | NA | TRBV29-1 | TGCAGCGTTGCCCCCGTCAACTATGGCTACACCTTC | CSVAPVNYGYTF
TRBJ2-1 | TRBD2 | NA | TRBV6-5 | TGTGCCAGCAGTTACGGGTCTAGCGGGAGTGGTGAGCAGTTCTTC | CASSYGSSGSGEQFF
TRBJ1-1 | NA | few | TRBV18 | TGTGCCAGCTCACCCACCCTAGGACAGTTTGAAGCTTTCTTT | CASSPTLGQFEAFF
TRBJ2-2 | NA | NA | TRBV19 | TGTGCCAGTAGTATAGCCCGGGGGAATTTGATCACCGGGGAGCTGTTTTTT | CASSIARGNLITGELFF
TRBJ2-1 | TRBD1 | NA | TRBV18 | TGTGCCAGCTCACCAGCGTGGGACAGCAATACAGAGCAGTTCTTC | CASSPAWDSNTEQFF
TRBJ2-7 | TRBD2 | few | TRBV29-1 | TGCAGCGTTGAAGTGGCGGGAGTGCCCTACGAGCAGTACTTC | CSVEVAGVPYEQYF
TRBJ2-7 | NA | NA | TRBV5-1 | TGCGCCAGCAGCTTGGATCGGCAGGCCCAGTACTTC | CASSLDRQAQYF
TRBJ1-1 | NA | NA | TRBV28 | TGTGCCAGCAGTCTTGGGGGGGCCGGTGACACTGAAGCTTTCTTT | CASSLGGAGDTEAFF
TRBJ2-1 | TRBD2 | NA | TRBV5-4 | TGTGCCAGCAGCCCTGGGACTAGCGGGAGGGGCAATGAGCAGTTCTTC | CASSPGTSGRGNEQFF
TRBJ1-6 | TRBD1 | NA | TRBV19 | TGTGCCAGTAGTATGGGACAGGCTTCACCCCTCCACTTT | CASSMGQASPLHF
TRBJ2-7 | TRBD1 | NA | TRBV2 | TGTGCCAGCTTGAAAGGGGGCAGCCACGAGCAGTACTTC | CASLKGGSHEQYF
TRBJ2-7 | TRBD1 | NA | TRBV27 | TGTGCCAGCAGTTTGGGACAGGGGAACTACGAGCAGTACTTC | CASSLGQGNYEQYF
TRBJ2-5 | TRBD2 | NA | TRBV2 | TGTGCCAGCAGTGATGGACTAGCGGGAGGGCCGGGGGAGACCCAGTACTTC | CASSDGLAGGPGETQYF
TRBJ1-5 | NA | NA | TRBV5-1 | TGCGCCAGCAGCCTATTAGGAGTTGGCAATCAGCCCCAGCATTTT | CASSLLGVGNQPQHF
TRBJ1-5 | TRBD1 | NA | TRBV18 | TGTGCCAGCTCACCACGACAGGGAAATCAGCCCCAGCATTTT | CASSPRQGNQPQHF
TRBJ2-7 | TRBD2 | few | TRBV18 | TGTGCCAGCGGACTAGCGGGTTCCGACTACGAGCAGTACTTC | CASGLAGSDYEQYF
TRBJ2-1 | TRBD2 | NA | TRBV27 | TGTGCCAGCAGTCGGCGGGAGGTCTACAATGAGCAGTTCTTC | CASSRREVYNEQFF
TRBJ2-1 | TRBD2 | NA | TRBV5-1 | TGCGCCAGCAGCTTGGGTACGGGAGGCTACAATGAGCAGTTCTTC | CASSLGTGGYNEQFF
TRBJ1-1 | TRBD1 | NA | TRBV24-1 | TGTGCCACCCACCTCCGGGACAGGTGTGAAGCTTTCTTT | CATHLRDRCEAFF
TRBJ1-6 | NA | NA | TRBV6-5 | TGTGCCAGCACCCCCAACGGGATTTCACCCCTCCACTTT | CASTPNGISPLHF
TRBJ2-2 | NA | NA | TRBV7-2 | TGTGCCAGCAGGAGAGGGAACACCGGGGAGCTGTTTTTT | CASRRGNTGELFF
TRBJ2-5 | NA | NA | TRBV7-2 | TGTGCCAGCAGGACCACAGGGTTCGAGGAGACCCAGTACTTC | CASRTTGFEETQYF
TRBJ2-7 | TRBD1 | few | TRBV30 | TGTGCCTGGAGTGTAGGGGACAGCTCCTACGAGCAGTACTTC | CAWSVGDSSYEQYF
TRBJ2-3 | TRBD2 | NA | TRBV7-2 | TGTGCCAGCAGCTTAGCGGGGGCTAGCGGGAGAAGAGGGGATACGCAGTATTTT | CASSLAGASGRRGDTQYF
TRBJ2-1 | NA | NA | TRBV5-1 | TGCGCCAGCAGCTTTGCTGGCTTCAATGAGCAGTTCTTC | CASSFAGFNEQFF
TRBJ2-1 | TRBD1 | NA | TRBV11-3 | TGTGCCAGCAGCTCGGCCGGGACAGGGTCCAATCAGGAGCAGTTCTTC | CASSSAGTGSNQEQFF
TRBJ2-1 | NA | NA | TRBV19 | TGTGCCAGTAGTAAAACAGGGGGGGGGTACAATGAGCAGTTCTTC | CASSKTGGGYNEQFF
TRBJ1-1 | TRBD1 | NA | TRBV28 | TGTGCCAGCAACCTAAGGACAGGGGAAGCTTTCTTT | CASNLRTGEAFF
TRBJ2-1 | TRBD2 | NA | TRBV6-6 | TGTGCCAGCAGTTCCACGGGACTAGCGGGAGTGAGGGAGCAGTTCTTC | CASSSTGLAGVREQFF
TRBJ2-2 | NA | NA | TRBV4-2 | TGTGCCAGCAGCCAAGTTTGGTTAGGGACTCCTTTAGTCGGGGAGCTGTTTTTT | CASSQVWLGTPLVGELFF
TRBJ2-1 | TRBD2 | NA | TRBV15 | TGTGCCACCAGCAGAGATTTTATAGCGGGAGGGAATGAGCAGTTCTTC | CATSRDFIAGGNEQFF
TRBJ1-5 | NA | NA | TRBV24-1 | TGTGCCACCAGTGATGGGAACAGGGATCAGCCCCAGCATTTT | CATSDGNRDQPQHF
TRBJ2-2 | TRBD2 | NA | TRBV11-2 | TGTGCCAGCAGCCCCCGACTAGCCGACCGTCCCGGGGAGCTGTTTTTT | CASSPRLADRPGELFF
TRBJ2-3 | TRBD2 | NA | TRBV6-5 | TGTGCCAGCTACGGCGGGAGCAACACAGATACGCAGTATTTT | CASYGGSNTDTQYF
TRBJ2-4 | NA | few | TRBV18 | TGTGCCAGCTCACCCGCGACCGGGACTAAAAACATTCAGTACTTC | CASSPATGTKNIQYF
TRBJ2-6 | TRBD1 | NA | TRBV4-1 | TGCGCCAGCAGCTGGGACAGGGAAAGATTGGCTGGGGCCAACGTCCTGACTTTC | CASSWDRERLAGANVLTF
TRBJ1-2 | NA | few | TRBV28 | TGTGCCAGCAGTATATCAGACTATGGCTACACCTTC | CASSISDYGYTF
TRBJ2-7 | TRBD2 | NA | TRBV5-1 | TGCGCCAGCGGGGGACTAGCGGCTAACGAGCAGTACTTC | CASGGLAANEQYF
TRBJ2-5 | TRBD1 | once | TRBV6-5 | TGTGCCAGCAGTTACTCCCAGGGGGCGGAGACCCAGTACTTC | CASSYSQGAETQYF
TRBJ1-2 | TRBD1 | once | TRBV9 | TGTGCCAGCAGCGTCGGGACAGGCGGCGAAAGTGGCTACACCTTC | CASSVGTGGESGYTF
TRBJ2-1 | NA | NA | TRBV24-1 | TGTGCCACCAGTGAGGGGCCCTACAATGAGCAGTTCTTC | CATSEGPYNEQFF
TRBJ1-2 | NA | NA | TRBV20-1 | TGCAGTGCTAGAGCGAGGGAAGGCTACACCTTC | CSARAREGYTF
TRBJ1-1 | NA | NA | TRBV6-1 | TGTGCCAGCACTTCTCGACAGCTGAACACTGAAGCTTTCTTT | CASTSRQLNTEAFF
TRBJ2-6 | NA | once | TRBV19 | TGTGCCAGTAGTTACTCTGGGGCCAACGTCCTGACTTTC | CASSYSGANVLTF
TRBJ2-7 | TRBD1 | few | TRBV28 | TGTGCCAGCAGCCCCCCGGGACAGGGTGTCGAGCAGTACTTC | CASSPPGQGVEQYF
TRBJ1-2 | NA | NA | TRBV9 | TGTGCCAGCAGCGACCACAGGGATAACTATGGCTACACCTTC | CASSDHRDNYGYTF
TRBJ2-7 | NA | few | TRBV7-3 | TGTGCCAGCAGCCCCCAGGGATCCCCTCCATACGAGCAGTACTTC | CASSPQGSPPYEQYF
TRBJ2-1 | NA | once | TRBV9 | TGTGCCAGCAGCCCCCCAGCGGAGAGCTCCTACAATGAGCAGTTCTTC | CASSPPAESSYNEQFF
TRBJ1-5 | NA | NA | TRBV28 | TGTGCCAGCAGGCCCGGGGGGGAATCCAATCAGCCCCAGCATTTT | CASRPGGESNQPQHF
TRBJ1-2 | TRBD1 | NA | TRBV11-2 | TGTGCCAGCAGCTTTCCCCAGGGGGCTGGCTACACCTTC | CASSFPQGAGYTF
TRBJ2-1 | TRBD2 | NA | TRBV9 | TGTGCCAGCAGCCATCGGACTAGCGGGGATCCCAATGAGCAGTTCTTC | CASSHRTSGDPNEQFF